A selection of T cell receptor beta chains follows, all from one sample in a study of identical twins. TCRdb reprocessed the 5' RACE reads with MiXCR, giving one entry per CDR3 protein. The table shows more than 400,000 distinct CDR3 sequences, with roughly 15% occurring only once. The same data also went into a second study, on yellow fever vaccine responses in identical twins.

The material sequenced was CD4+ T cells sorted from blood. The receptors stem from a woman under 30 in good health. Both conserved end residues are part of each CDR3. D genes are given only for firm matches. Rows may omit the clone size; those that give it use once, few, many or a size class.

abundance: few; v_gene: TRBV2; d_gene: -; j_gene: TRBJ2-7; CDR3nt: TGTGCCAGCGGTCAATTCGAGCAGTACTTC; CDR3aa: CASGQFEQYF
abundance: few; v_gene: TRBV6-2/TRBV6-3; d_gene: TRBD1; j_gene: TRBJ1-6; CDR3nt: TGTGCCAGCAGTCGGCCGACAGGGGATAATTCACCCCTCCACTTT; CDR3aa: CASSRPTGDNSPLHF
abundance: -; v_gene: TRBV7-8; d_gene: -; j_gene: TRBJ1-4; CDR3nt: TGTGCCAGCAGCTTAGTACGAGACATGCCTAATGAAAAACTGTTTTTT; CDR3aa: CASSLVRDMPNEKLFF
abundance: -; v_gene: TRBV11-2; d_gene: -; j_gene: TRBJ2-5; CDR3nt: TGTGCCAGCAGCTTTATGTCGGGTGCCCAGTACTTC; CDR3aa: CASSFMSGAQYF
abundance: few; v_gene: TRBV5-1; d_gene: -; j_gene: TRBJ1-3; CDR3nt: TGCGCCAGCAGCTTGGTCGGCAGGTCTACTGGAAACACCATATATTTT; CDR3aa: CASSLVGRSTGNTIYF
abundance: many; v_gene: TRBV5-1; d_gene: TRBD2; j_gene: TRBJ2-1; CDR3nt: TGCGCCAGCAGGACTAGCGGCTCCTACAATGAGCAGTTCTTC; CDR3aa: CASRTSGSYNEQFF
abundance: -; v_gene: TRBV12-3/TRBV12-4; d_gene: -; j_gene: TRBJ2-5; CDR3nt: TGTGCCAGCAGTCAATATTCTACAGGGTCGGGATCCCAAGAGACCCAGTACTTC; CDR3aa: CASSQYSTGSGSQETQYF
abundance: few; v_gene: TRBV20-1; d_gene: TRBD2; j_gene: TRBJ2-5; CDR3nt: TGCAGTTGGGGACTAGCGGGTATGGGACAGACCCAGTACTTC; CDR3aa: CSWGLAGMGQTQYF
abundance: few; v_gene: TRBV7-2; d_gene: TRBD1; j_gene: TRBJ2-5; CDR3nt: TGTGCCAGCAGCGCCCGACAGGGTCAAGAGACCCAGTACTTC; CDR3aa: CASSARQGQETQYF
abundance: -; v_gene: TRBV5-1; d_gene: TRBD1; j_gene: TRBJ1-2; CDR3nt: TGCGCCAGCAGCTTGGCTGGACAGGCCACCTATGGCTACACCTTC; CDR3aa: CASSLAGQATYGYTF
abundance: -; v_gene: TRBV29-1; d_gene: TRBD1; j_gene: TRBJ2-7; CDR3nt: TGCAGCATCCTAACCGGGACAGGGGGTTCCTACGAGCAGTACTTC; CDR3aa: CSILTGTGGSYEQYF
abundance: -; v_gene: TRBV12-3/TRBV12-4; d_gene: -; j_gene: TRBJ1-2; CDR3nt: TGTGCCAGCAGTTTAAGGGACCTTGGGGGCTACACCTTC; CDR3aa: CASSLRDLGGYTF
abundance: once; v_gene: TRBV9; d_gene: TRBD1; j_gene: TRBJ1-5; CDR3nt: TGTGCCAGCAGCTCACGGGACAGAGATCAGCCCCAGCATTTT; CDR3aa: CASSSRDRDQPQHF
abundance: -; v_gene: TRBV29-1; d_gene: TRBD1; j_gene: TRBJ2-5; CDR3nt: TGCAGCGTTGTCGGGACAGGAGGGGAGACCCAGTACTTC; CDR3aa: CSVVGTGGETQYF
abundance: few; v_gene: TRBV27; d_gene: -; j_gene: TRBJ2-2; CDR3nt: TGTGCCAGCAATACTCGGAGGACCGGGGAGCTGTTTTTT; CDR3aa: CASNTRRTGELFF
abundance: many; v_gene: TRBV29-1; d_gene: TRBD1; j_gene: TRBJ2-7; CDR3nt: TGCAGCGTTCAGGGGTGGACAGGACGGGCGAAAAGGCCCTACGAGCAGTACTTC; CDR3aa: CSVQGWTGRAKRPYEQYF
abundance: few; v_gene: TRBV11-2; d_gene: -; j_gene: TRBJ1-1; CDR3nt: TGTGCCAGCAGCTTAGGGGTATGGTCCACTGAAGCTTTCTTT; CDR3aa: CASSLGVWSTEAFF
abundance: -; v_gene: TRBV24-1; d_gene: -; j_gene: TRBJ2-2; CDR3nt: TGTGCCACCAGTACTAACAAGAACACCGGGGAGCTGTTTTTT; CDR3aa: CATSTNKNTGELFF
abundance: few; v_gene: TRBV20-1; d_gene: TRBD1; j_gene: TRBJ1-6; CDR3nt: TGCAGGGGGGCAGGGGGTTCACCCCTCCACTTT; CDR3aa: CRGAGGSPLHF
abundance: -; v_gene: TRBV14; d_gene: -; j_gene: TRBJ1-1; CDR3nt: TGTGCCAGCAGCCAGATAACAGGGGAAGCTTTCTTT; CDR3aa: CASSQITGEAFF
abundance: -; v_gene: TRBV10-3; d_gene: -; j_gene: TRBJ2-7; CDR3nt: TGTGCCACGAGCCCCAAGACTAGTAACCCCTACGAGCAGTACTTC; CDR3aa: CATSPKTSNPYEQYF
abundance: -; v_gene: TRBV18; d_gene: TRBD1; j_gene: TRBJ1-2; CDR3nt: TGTGCCAGCTCAGCGGACCCGACAGGGGGGTATGGCTACACCTTC; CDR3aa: CASSADPTGGYGYTF
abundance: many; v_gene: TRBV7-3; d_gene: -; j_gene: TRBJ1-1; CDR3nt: TGTGCCAGCAGCTCCAGACAGTCTATGAACACTGAAGCTTTCTTT; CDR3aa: CASSSRQSMNTEAFF
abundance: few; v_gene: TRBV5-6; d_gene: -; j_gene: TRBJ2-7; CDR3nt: TGTGCCAGCAGCTTGGGTGGGAGGTACTACGAGCAGTACTTC; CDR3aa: CASSLGGRYYEQYF
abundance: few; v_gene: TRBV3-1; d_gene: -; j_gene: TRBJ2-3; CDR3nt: TGTGCCAGCAGCCAAGATCTTGGGAGCGGCACAGATACGCAGTATTTT; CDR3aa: CASSQDLGSGTDTQYF
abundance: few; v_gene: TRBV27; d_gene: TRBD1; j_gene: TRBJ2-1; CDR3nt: TGTGCCAGCAGTATAAGGACAGGGGGTAATGAGCAGTTCTTC; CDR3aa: CASSIRTGGNEQFF
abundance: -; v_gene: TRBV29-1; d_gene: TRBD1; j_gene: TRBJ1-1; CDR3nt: TGCAGCGTTGAACGGACAGGGGTTCCTGAAGCTTTCTTT; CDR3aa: CSVERTGVPEAFF
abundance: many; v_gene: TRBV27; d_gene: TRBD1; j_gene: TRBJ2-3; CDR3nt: TGTGCCAGCCGGCGGACAGGGAGCACAGATACGCAGTATTTT; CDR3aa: CASRRTGSTDTQYF
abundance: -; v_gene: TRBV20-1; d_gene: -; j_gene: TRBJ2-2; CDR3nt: TGCAGTGCTAGGGAGGCGGGAAGATCCGGGGAGCTGTTTTTT; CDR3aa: CSAREAGRSGELFF
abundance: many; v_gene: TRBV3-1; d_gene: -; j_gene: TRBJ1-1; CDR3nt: TGTGCCAGCAGCCCGGGACGGCCCAACACTGAAGCTTTCTTT; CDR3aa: CASSPGRPNTEAFF
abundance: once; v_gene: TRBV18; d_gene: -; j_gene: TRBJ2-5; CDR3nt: TGTGCCAGCTCACCTGGGATAATACCCCAACAGACCCAGTACTTC; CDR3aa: CASSPGIIPQQTQYF
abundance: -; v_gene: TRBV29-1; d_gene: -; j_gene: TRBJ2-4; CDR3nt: TGCAGCGTTGCTACTGACAGCAGGAACATTCAGTACTTC; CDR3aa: CSVATDSRNIQYF
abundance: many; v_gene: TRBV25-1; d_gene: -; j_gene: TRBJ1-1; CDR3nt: TGTGCCAGCAGTGAACAGGGTATGAACACTGAAGCTTTCTTT; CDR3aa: CASSEQGMNTEAFF
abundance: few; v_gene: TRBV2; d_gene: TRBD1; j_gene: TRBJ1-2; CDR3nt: TGTGCCAGCAGTCGTGACAGGGGGCAAACGTTGGACTATGGCTACACCTTC; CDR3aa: CASSRDRGQTLDYGYTF
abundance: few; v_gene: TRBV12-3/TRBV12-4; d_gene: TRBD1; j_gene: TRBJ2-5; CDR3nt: TGTGCCAGCAGGTCCAGGGGGCAAGAGACCCAGTACTTC; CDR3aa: CASRSRGQETQYF
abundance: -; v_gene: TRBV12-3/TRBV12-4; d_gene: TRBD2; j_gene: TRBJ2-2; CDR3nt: TGTGCCAGCAGTTTCACCCCACTGGCGGGAGTGGGTACCGGGGAGCTGTTTTTT; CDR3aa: CASSFTPLAGVGTGELFF
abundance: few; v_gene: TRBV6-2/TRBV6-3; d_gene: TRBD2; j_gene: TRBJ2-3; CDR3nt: TGTGCCAGCAGTTACGGGACTAGCGGGACTATCACAGATACGCAGTATTTT; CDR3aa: CASSYGTSGTITDTQYF
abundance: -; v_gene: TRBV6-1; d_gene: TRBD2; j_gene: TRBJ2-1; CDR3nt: TGTGCCAGCACTCCGGGCCTAGCGGGACTAACCTACAATGAGCAGTTCTTC; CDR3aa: CASTPGLAGLTYNEQFF
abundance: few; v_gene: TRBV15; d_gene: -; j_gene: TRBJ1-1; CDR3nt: TGTGCCACCAGCAGAGCTGCGGATAGGGCTTTCTTT; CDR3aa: CATSRAADRAFF
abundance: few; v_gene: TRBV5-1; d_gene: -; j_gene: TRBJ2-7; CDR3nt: TGCGCCAGCAGCCTAGGGGGACTGATGACCTACGAGCAGTACTTC; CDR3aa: CASSLGGLMTYEQYF
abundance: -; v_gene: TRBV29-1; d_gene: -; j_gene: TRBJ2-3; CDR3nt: TGCAGCGTTGTGAAAAGGCTCCCTCTAGGTACAGATACGCAGTATTTT; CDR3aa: CSVVKRLPLGTDTQYF
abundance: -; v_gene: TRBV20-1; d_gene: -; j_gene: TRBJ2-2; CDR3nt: TGCAGTGCTCCCCTCTTGACCGGGGAGCTGTTTTTT; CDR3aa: CSAPLLTGELFF
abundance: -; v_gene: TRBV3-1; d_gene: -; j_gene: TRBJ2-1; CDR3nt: TGTGCCAGCAGCCAGACTGAGCGACGTTTCAATGAGCAGTTCTTC; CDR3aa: CASSQTERRFNEQFF
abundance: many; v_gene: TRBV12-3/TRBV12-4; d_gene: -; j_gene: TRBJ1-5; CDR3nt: TGTGCCAGCAGTTTTTCTGGGGAGGGTCAGCCCCAGCATTTT; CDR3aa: CASSFSGEGQPQHF
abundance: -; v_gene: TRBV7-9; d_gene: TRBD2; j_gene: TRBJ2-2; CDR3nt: TGTGCCAGCAGCTTACCCCTAGCGGGGGGGCTCGGGGAGCTGTTTTTT; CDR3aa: CASSLPLAGGLGELFF
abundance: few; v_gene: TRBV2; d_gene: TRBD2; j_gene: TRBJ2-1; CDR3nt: TGTGCCAGCAGTTGGGGACTAGCGGGAGACAATGAGCAGTTCTTC; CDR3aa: CASSWGLAGDNEQFF
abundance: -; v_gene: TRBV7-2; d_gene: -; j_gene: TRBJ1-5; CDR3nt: TGTGCCAGCAGCTACAGGCTGGGAGGCAATCAGCCCCAGCATTTT; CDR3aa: CASSYRLGGNQPQHF
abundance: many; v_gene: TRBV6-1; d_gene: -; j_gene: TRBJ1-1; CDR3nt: TGTGCCAGCAGTACCGCCGTGCGGGGGAACACTGAAGCTTTCTTT; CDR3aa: CASSTAVRGNTEAFF
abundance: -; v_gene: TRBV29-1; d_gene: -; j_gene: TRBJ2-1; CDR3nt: TGCAGCGTTTCTCGGACAGCTTACAATGAGCAGTTCTTC; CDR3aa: CSVSRTAYNEQFF
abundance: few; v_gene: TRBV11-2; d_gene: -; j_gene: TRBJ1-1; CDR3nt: TGTGCCAGCAGCGCACTCCAGGGAGGGGCGAACACTGAAGCTTTCTTT; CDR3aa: CASSALQGGANTEAFF